This TCR beta chain is from a study of regulatory T cells in long-lasting Graves disease. Study-wide results and limits: Patients with persistent disease showed a bias toward TRBV28, TRBJ1-2 and TRBJ2-5. Whereas approximately 950 public clonotypes were shared by new patients, persistent patients shared more, at roughly 3,000.

This clonotype has ten or more counts. Antigen: not known. V trimming: 6 bases; J trimming: 3 bases; junction bases outside the gene matches: 2. This CDR3 region has 12 residues. The V gene's germline CDR1 is SNHLY and CDR2 FYNNEI. iRepertoire HTBI primers and Arm-PCR of CDR3 regions built TCR beta libraries. One entry per CDR3 protein results from TCRdb running MiXCR on the multiplex PCR reads. The sample contains around 240,000 distinct CDR3 sequences, approximately 18% of which appear only once. Sample time point: newly diagnosed GD, antithyroid drugs for less than 3 months. Extracted PBMC RNA gave rise to the TCR library. This sample also appeared in a second study, on T cells in Graves' hyperthyroidism and ophthalmopathy.

This sequence originates from a woman aged 30 to 39 with Graves disease. Sequenced here: peripheral blood mononuclear cells (PBMCs), sampled at new diagnosis, from a patient treated with antithyroid drugs. This chain connects TRBV2 to TRBJ2-7, with 7 bases matching TRBD1. The CDR3: CASRGDSYEQYF. The DNA of the CDR3 is TGTGCCAGCAGAGGGGACAGCTACGAGCAGTACTTC.